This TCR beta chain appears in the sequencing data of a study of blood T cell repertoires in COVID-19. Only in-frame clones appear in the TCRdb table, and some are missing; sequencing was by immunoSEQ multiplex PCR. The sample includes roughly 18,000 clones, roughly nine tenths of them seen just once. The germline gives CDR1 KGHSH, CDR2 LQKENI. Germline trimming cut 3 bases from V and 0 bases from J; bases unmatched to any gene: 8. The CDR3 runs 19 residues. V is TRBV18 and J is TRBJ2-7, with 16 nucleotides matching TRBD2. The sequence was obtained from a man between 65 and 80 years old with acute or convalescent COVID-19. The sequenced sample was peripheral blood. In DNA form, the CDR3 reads TGTGCCAGCTCACCTGGGACTAGCGGGAGGGCCCGGAGCTCCTACGAGCAGTACTTC. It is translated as CASSPGTSGRARSSYEQYF.